The subject of this entry is one T cell receptor (beta chain). Antigen unknown. Use of 60 Vbeta and 13 Jbeta primers characterized the PCR. Method: immunoSEQ multiplex PCR; TCRdb's copy keeps in-frame clones and lacks some. The repertoire includes about 170,000 clones, approximately 84% of them detected once, and over 2% sits in the top ten. The entry originates in a study of cytomegalovirus exposure and HLA in healthy donors. Study conclusions and caveats: Presence/absence analyses took donor sequencing depth as roughly uniform. Later, an analysis found that common viral pathogens appeared to be linked with several of the most significant clusters. A highly shared variant cluster was judged a likely technical artifact.

Each donor was nominally healthy when sampled (though unrecorded immune exposures were likely). Germline V lookup: CDR1 LGHNA, CDR2 YSLEER. This CDR3 region has 15 residues. V was clipped by 11 bases and J by 6 bases; unmatched bases: 14. The receptor was derived from a man in his thirties or forties in good health and CMV-seropositive. The sequenced material came from PBMCs. This sequence joins TRBV4-3 and TRBJ2-3; TRBD2 matches at 10 bases. CDR3 loop: CASRSLAGGWDTQYF. For the CDR3, the DNA is TGCGCCTCGAGATCCTTAGCGGGAGGATGGGATACGCAGTATTTT.